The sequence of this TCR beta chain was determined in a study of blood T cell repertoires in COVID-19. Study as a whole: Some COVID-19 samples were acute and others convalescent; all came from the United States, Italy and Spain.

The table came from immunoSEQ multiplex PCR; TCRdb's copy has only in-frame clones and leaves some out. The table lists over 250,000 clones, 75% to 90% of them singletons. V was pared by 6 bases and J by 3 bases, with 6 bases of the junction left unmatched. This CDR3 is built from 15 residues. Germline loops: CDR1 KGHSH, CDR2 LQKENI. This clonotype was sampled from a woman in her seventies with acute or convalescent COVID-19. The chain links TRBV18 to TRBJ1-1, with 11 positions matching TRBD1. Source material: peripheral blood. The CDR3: CASSVGTGGYTEAFF. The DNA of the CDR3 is TGTGCCAGCTCGGTTGGGACAGGGGGTTACACTGAAGCTTTCTTT.